The present T cell receptor (beta chain) was sequenced within a study of glioma-infiltrating T cells after dendritic cell vaccination. Described time point: after dendritic cell vaccination, including at tumor progression/relapse. The CDR3 extends over 18 amino acids. From germline, CDR1 is MNHEY and CDR2 SMNVEV (reference sequence). V lost 5 bases to trimming and J lost 6 bases; unmatched junction nucleotides: 16. Sequencing was performed with immunoSEQ multiplex PCR; in TCRdb, only in-frame clones are kept and a portion is missing. The sample holds 99,000 or so clones; 80% are singletons and the top ten take approximately 5.4%.

Sequenced material: blood, taken after dendritic cell vaccination. This receptor was taken from a human donor with glioblastoma. This rearrangement joins TRBV27 to TRBJ2-2; 9 bases align to TRBD1. DNA of the CDR3: TGTGCCAGCAGTCCTTCCCGGGACAGGGTTTTTTTTTCCGGGGAGCTGTTTTTT. Amino acid sequence: CASSPSRDRVFFSGELFF.